This T cell receptor (beta chain) was recorded in a study of naive CD8 T cells in extremely preterm neonates. Findings of the study overall: Relative to older groups, preterm infants had shorter, less trimmed CDR3s with fewer N additions. Preterm neonate repertoires were significantly less rich by iChao1 than others.

The CDR3 extends over 15 amino acids. Germline-derived CDR1 and CDR2 are SGHDT and YYEEEE. Trimming took 4 bases from V and 0 from J, leaving 13 bases between them. Live Annexin V-negative naive CD3+CD8+CD45RA+CCR7+ T cells were sorted. Per sample, roughly 17,000 to 100,000 naive CD8+ cells were sorted. Clones were sequenced by immunoSEQ multiplex PCR, and TCRdb holds only the in-frame ones, with some missing. Of about 5,000 clones listed, approximately 96% are singletons. This clone was found once. Its antigen is currently unknown. V is TRBV5-6 and J is TRBJ1-2, with D possibly TRBD1 on 5 matching bases. This clonotype was sampled from a human donor in good health. The source material was naive CD8+ T cells from blood. DNA of the CDR3: TGTGCCAGCAGCCTGCCGGGGGGATCTAACTATGGCTACACCTTC. Its translation is CASSLPGGSNYGYTF.